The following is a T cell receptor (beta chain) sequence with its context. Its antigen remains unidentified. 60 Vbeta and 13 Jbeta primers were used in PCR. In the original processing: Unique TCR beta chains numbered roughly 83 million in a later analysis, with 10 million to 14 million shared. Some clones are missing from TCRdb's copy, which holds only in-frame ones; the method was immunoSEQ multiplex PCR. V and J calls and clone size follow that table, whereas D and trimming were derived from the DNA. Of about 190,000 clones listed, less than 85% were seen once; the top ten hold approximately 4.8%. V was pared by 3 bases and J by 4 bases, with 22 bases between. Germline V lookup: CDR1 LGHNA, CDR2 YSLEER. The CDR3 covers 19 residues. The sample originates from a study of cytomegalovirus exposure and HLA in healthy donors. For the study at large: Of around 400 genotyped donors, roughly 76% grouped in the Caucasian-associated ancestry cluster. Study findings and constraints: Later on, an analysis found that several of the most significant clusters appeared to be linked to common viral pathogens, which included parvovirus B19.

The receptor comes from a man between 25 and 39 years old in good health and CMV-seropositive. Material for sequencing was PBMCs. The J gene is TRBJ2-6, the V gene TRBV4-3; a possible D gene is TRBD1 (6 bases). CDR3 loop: CASSQPSVTGQPGANVLTF. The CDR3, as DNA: TGCGCCAGCAGCCAGCCATCGGTAACAGGGCAACCCGGGGCCAACGTCCTGACTTTC.